The rows below give T cell receptor beta chains drawn from one sample of a study of CD8 T cells in ankylosing spondylitis. TCRdb ran MiXCR on the 5' RACE reads and lists one entry per CDR3 protein. Altogether about 360,000 distinct CDR3 sequences are present, 20% to 25% being singletons, with the ten largest covering less than 15%. The sequencing sample was made of blood, either unsorted or a sorted T cell fraction (not recorded which). The receptor set was obtained from a male donor with ankylosing spondylitis or in good health (not recorded which). Each CDR3 is given with its conserved first and last residue. The order of the fields is D gene, J gene, V gene, CDR3 length, clone size, CDR3 protein, CDR3 DNA. A D gene is named only where the DNA matches it firmly. Clone size, where shown, is once, few, many, or a class for clones that have expanded.

>-|TRBJ2-1|TRBV4-1|14|-
CASSYKVGYNEQFF
TGCGCCAGCAGCTATAAGGTCGGCTACAATGAGCAGTTCTTC
>TRBD1|TRBJ2-3|TRBV28|14|few
CASRNRGSADTQYF
TGTGCCAGCAGAAACAGGGGATCGGCGGATACGCAGTATTTT
>TRBD2|TRBJ2-1|TRBV5-5|15|few
CASSPLAGGGNEQFF
TGTGCCAGCAGCCCACTAGCGGGGGGAGGCAATGAGCAGTTCTTC
>-|TRBJ2-2|TRBV6-1|15|few
CATNGKVPNTGELFF
TGTGCCACCAATGGAAAAGTTCCGAACACCGGGGAGCTGTTTTTT
>-|TRBJ2-7|TRBV5-5|15|once
CASSILPRNAYEQYF
TGTGCCAGCAGCATCCTCCCGCGCAACGCCTACGAGCAGTACTTC
>-|TRBJ2-7|TRBV7-9|13|few
CASSLGPWSEQYF
TGTGCCAGCAGCTTAGGCCCTTGGAGCGAGCAGTACTTC
>-|TRBJ2-5|TRBV5-1|15|-
CASSLYQGPQETQYF
TGCGCCAGCAGCTTGTATCAGGGGCCCCAAGAGACCCAGTACTTC
>-|TRBJ2-7|TRBV2|13|few
CASSEHASYEQYF
TGTGCCAGCAGTGAACACGCTTCCTACGAGCAGTACTTC
>TRBD2|TRBJ2-5|TRBV20-1|14|-
CRLYPAGVQETQYF
TGCAGGTTGTATCCAGCGGGGGTCCAAGAGACCCAGTACTTC
>TRBD1|TRBJ2-5|TRBV29-1|12|few
CSVGQGQETQYF
TGCAGCGTTGGACAGGGCCAAGAGACCCAGTACTTC
>TRBD2|TRBJ2-1|TRBV6-5|16|-
CASSYGLAGQYNEQFF
TGTGCCAGCAGTTACGGACTAGCGGGGCAATACAATGAGCAGTTCTTC
>-|TRBJ2-3|TRBV10-2|14|few
CASSAGLGTDTQYF
TGCGCCAGCAGTGCGGGGTTGGGCACAGATACGCAGTATTTT
>TRBD1|TRBJ2-7|TRBV6-5|15|-
CASSTYAGQGYEQYF
TGTGCCAGCAGTACTTACGCGGGACAGGGTTACGAGCAGTACTTC
>-|TRBJ2-7|TRBV7-9|11|-
CASRNGYEQYF
TGTGCCAGCAGGAACGGCTACGAGCAGTACTTC
>TRBD2|TRBJ2-3|TRBV6-2/TRBV6-3|14|few
CASGNLAGGLTQYF
TGTGCCAGCGGCAACCTAGCGGGGGGGCTCACGCAGTATTTT
>-|TRBJ2-7|TRBV29-1|15|-
CSVEGKGDTGYEQYF
TGCAGCGTTGAAGGGAAGGGGGACACAGGCTACGAGCAGTACTTC
>-|TRBJ2-1|TRBV4-1|16|many
CASSQDPQGSYNEQFF
TGCGCCAGCAGCCAAGATCCACAGGGAAGCTACAATGAGCAGTTCTTC
>-|TRBJ2-7|TRBV12-3/TRBV12-4|13|few
CASSFKGLYEQYF
TGTGCCAGCAGTTTCAAGGGACTCTACGAGCAGTACTTC
>-|TRBJ2-7|TRBV20-1|12|few
CSAPRLGYEQYF
TGCAGTGCCCCCAGACTAGGGTACGAGCAGTACTTC
>TRBD1|TRBJ1-5|TRBV28|14|-
CASSPAGGNQPQHF
TGTGCCAGCAGCCCAGCAGGGGGGAATCAGCCCCAGCATTTT
>-|TRBJ2-3|TRBV5-1|13|-
CASSPDTADTQYF
TGCGCCAGCAGCCCGGACACTGCAGATACGCAGTATTTT
>TRBD2|TRBJ2-1|TRBV20-1|13|-
CSVRGESYNEQFF
TGCAGTGTGCGGGGGGAGTCCTACAATGAGCAGTTCTTC
>TRBD2|TRBJ2-1|TRBV7-9|16|-
CASSFSGTSGYNEQFF
TGTGCCAGCAGCTTCTCCGGGACTAGCGGGTACAATGAGCAGTTCTTC
>TRBD2|TRBJ2-3|TRBV11-1|15|few
CASSWTSGGTDTQYF
TGTGCCAGCAGCTGGACTAGCGGGGGCACAGATACGCAGTATTTT
>-|TRBJ2-3|TRBV20-1|15|few
CSARVQTSSTDTQYF
TGCAGTGCTAGAGTTCAGACTTCTAGCACAGATACGCAGTATTTT
>-|TRBJ2-7|TRBV6-5|18|-
CASSYSSFGGGRTYEQYF
TGTGCCAGCAGTTACTCTAGTTTTGGTGGGGGTCGTACCTACGAGCAGTACTTC
>-|TRBJ2-3|TRBV12-3/TRBV12-4|12|-
CASRPFTDTQYF
TGTGCCAGCAGACCGTTCACAGATACGCAGTATTTT
>TRBD2|TRBJ2-7|TRBV20-1|12|few
CSANSGVYEQYF
TGCAGTGCCAATAGCGGGGTCTACGAGCAGTACTTC
>-|TRBJ1-2|TRBV29-1|13|few
CSVESGRNYGYTF
TGCAGCGTTGAGTCAGGGCGTAACTATGGCTACACCTTC
>-|TRBJ2-5|TRBV6-1|13|-
CASMSMEAGTQYF
TGTGCCAGCATGAGTATGGAGGCGGGGACCCAGTACTTC
>TRBD2|TRBJ2-3|TRBV11-1|19|-
CASSLTTSGGLSSTDTQYF
TGTGCCAGCAGCTTAACGACTAGCGGGGGCCTAAGTAGCACAGATACGCAGTATTTT
>-|TRBJ2-7|TRBV15|13|-
CATSSQAPYEQYF
TGTGCCACCAGCAGCCAGGCGCCTTACGAGCAGTACTTC
>-|TRBJ2-1|TRBV20-1|14|few
CSARDLGTLNEQFF
TGCAGTGCTAGAGATCTGGGGACATTAAATGAGCAGTTCTTC
>-|TRBJ1-5|TRBV12-3/TRBV12-4|14|-
CASSRGGGNQPQHF
TGTGCCAGCTCTAGAGGGGGAGGCAATCAGCCCCAGCATTTT
>-|TRBJ2-3|TRBV29-1|13|many
CSVWIGSGDTQYF
TGCAGCGTTTGGATTGGGTCTGGAGATACGCAGTATTTT
>-|TRBJ2-7|TRBV2|11|few
CASRDTGEQYF
TGTGCCAGCAGGGACACGGGGGAGCAGTACTTC
>TRBD2|TRBJ2-7|TRBV5-6|16|-
CASSLIAGATSYEQYF
TGTGCCAGCAGCCTGATAGCGGGGGCCACGTCCTACGAGCAGTACTTC
>TRBD1|TRBJ1-1|TRBV20-1|13|-
CSARGQGDTEAFF
TGCAGTGCTAGGGGGCAGGGGGACACTGAAGCTTTCTTT
>-|TRBJ2-1|TRBV4-2|13|many
CASSQEDYNEQFF
TGTGCCAGCAGCCAAGAGGATTACAATGAGCAGTTCTTC
>-|TRBJ2-7|TRBV5-6|13|few
CASSFGSGFEQYF
TGTGCCAGCAGTTTTGGGTCCGGGTTCGAGCAGTACTTC
>-|TRBJ2-3|TRBV10-2|15|few
CASRRLPGAPDTQYF
TGCGCCAGCCGCCGATTACCGGGGGCCCCAGATACGCAGTATTTT
>-|TRBJ2-4|TRBV10-2|14|-
CASSESLAKNIQYF
TGCGCCAGCAGTGAGTCCTTAGCCAAAAACATTCAGTACTTC
>TRBD2|TRBJ2-1|TRBV12-3/TRBV12-4|15|few
CASKSTSGGYNEQFF
TGTGCCAGCAAATCCACTAGCGGGGGTTACAATGAGCAGTTCTTC
>-|TRBJ2-5|TRBV12-3/TRBV12-4|14|-
CASSGGLPRETQYF
TGTGCCAGCAGTGGGGGACTCCCGAGGGAGACCCAGTACTTC
>TRBD2|TRBJ2-7|TRBV5-1|15|few
CASRDGTSGFYEQYF
TGCGCCAGCAGGGACGGGACTAGCGGATTCTACGAGCAGTACTTC
>TRBD1|TRBJ2-7|TRBV29-1|13|-
CSVVGTGGDEQYF
TGCAGCGTTGTAGGGACAGGGGGCGACGAGCAGTACTTC
>-|TRBJ1-5|TRBV25-1|14|-
CASSSVGSNQPQHF
TGTGCCAGCAGCTCAGTGGGGAGCAATCAGCCCCAGCATTTT
>-|TRBJ2-1|TRBV11-2|15|-
CASSLADSLYNEQFF
TGTGCCAGCAGCTTAGCGGACAGCCTTTACAATGAGCAGTTCTTC
>-|TRBJ1-4|TRBV15|15|-
CATSRGDPGNEKLFF
TGTGCCACCAGCAGAGGGGACCCTGGGAATGAAAAACTGTTTTTT
>TRBD1|TRBJ2-1|TRBV20-1|16|few
CSASAPDRDYYNEQFF
TGCAGTGCTAGCGCCCCAGACAGGGATTACTACAATGAGCAGTTCTTC
>-|TRBJ2-5|TRBV20-1|17|-
CSARPRPESPRFETQYF
TGCAGTGCTAGACCAAGGCCGGAGAGTCCTAGGTTCGAGACCCAGTACTTC